This TCR beta chain was identified during a study of beta chain features in type 1 diabetes. The CDR3 is 16 amino acids. Trimming cost V 3 bases and J 4 bases; bases outside gene matches: 10. Germline V gene sequence: CDR1 SGHTA, CDR2 FQGNSA. General study findings and limits: TCRB CDR3 length was moderately but significantly reduced in all four CD4+ subsets of Type 1 diabetes patients. Sampled from patients, naive, central memory and Treg TCRB repertoires appeared more similar than those sampled from healthy donors.

On this clone: The antigen remains undetermined.

Each of the sorted populations had a purity greater than 95%. Every bit of the isolated RNA underwent reverse transcription, so sequencing read expressed TCRB transcripts. Only in-frame clones appear in the TCRdb table, and some are missing; sequencing was by immunoSEQ multiplex PCR. The sample has 150,000 or so clones; 48% are singletons. The sequencing input was Tregs from blood. The TCR sequence derives from a man aged 18-30 years in good health. V is TRBV7-2 and J is TRBJ2-5; 8 nucleotides line up with TRBD2. In DNA, the CDR3 is TGTGCCAGCAGCTTGATACCGGGACTAGGGGGAGAGACCCAGTACTTC. Translated, it gives CASSLIPGLGGETQYF.